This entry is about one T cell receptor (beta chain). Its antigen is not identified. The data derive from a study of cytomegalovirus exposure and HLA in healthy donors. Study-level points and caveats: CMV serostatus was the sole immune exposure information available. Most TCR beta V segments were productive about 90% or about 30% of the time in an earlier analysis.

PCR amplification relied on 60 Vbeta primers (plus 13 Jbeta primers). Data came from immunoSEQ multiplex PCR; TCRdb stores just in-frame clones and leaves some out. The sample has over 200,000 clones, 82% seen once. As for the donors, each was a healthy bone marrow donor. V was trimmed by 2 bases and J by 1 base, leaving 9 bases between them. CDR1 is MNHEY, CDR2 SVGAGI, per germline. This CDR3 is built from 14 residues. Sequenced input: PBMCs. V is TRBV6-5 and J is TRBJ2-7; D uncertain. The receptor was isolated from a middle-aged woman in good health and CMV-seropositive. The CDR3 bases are TGTGCCAGCAGTTACCTCGCGAGGTCCTACGAGCAGTACTTC. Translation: CASSYLARSYEQYF.